This T cell receptor (beta chain) was captured in a study of Ad26.COV2.S vaccination and SARS-CoV-2 variants. Study context: Donor joined the COV1001 Ad26.COV2.S trial arm.

Noted treatment: around 19 received Ad26.COV2.S at low or high dose, single or two shots; roughly 5 received placebo; per-sample allocation not given. Day 63 after the first vaccine or placebo injection was the time point for sampling. The J segment lost 3 bases and the V segment lost 4 bases, leaving 7 bases of the junction unmatched. The CDR3 is made up of 16 amino acids. From germline, CDR1 is SGHRS and CDR2 YFSETQ. Here immunoSEQ multiplex PCR was the method, and the copy in TCRdb shows in-frame clones only, minus some. The sample consists of about 350,000 clones, 88% of them appearing once. The chain couples TRBV5-1 to TRBJ1-4; 9 bases are a match to TRBD1. This receptor was identified in a person aged 18-60 years who received the Ad26.COV2.S COVID-19 vaccine or a placebo. The sample consisted of peripheral blood, taken in a trial of Ad26.COV2.S vaccine versus placebo. This CDR3 is CASSPGTGLSNEKLFF. CDR3 nucleotides: TGCGCCAGCAGCCCCGGGACAGGGCTTTCTAATGAAAAACTGTTTTTT.